Shown below are 8 T cell receptor beta chains from a single sample sequenced in a study of blood T cell repertoires in COVID-19. Using immunoSEQ multiplex PCR, the repertoire was profiled, and TCRdb retains in-frame clones only, with some absent. The sample includes approximately 200,000 clones, 75% to 90% of them seen just once. Sequencing input: PBMCs or T cells enriched from blood (not recorded which). These receptors came from a woman aged 30 to 39 who had been exposed to COVID-19.

This chain connects TRBV30 to TRBJ1-2; a weak D match, TRBD1 (5 bases). Deletions cut 0 bases from V and 2 bases from J, with 10 bases between. Germline V gene sequence: CDR1 GTSNPN, CDR2 SVGIG (reference sequence). CDR3 length: 14 residues. In DNA form, the CDR3 reads TGTGCCTGGAGTGTCCGGGGGGAAAACTATGGCTACACCTTC. This sequence encodes CAWSVRGENYGYTF.

CDR3 protein: CASSIADRGTEAFF. For the CDR3, the DNA is TGTGCCAGTAGTATAGCAGACAGGGGCACTGAAGCTTTCTTT. The V and J genes are TRBV19 and TRBJ1-1; 8 positions match TRBD1. The CDR3 contains 14 residues. V trimming: 1 base; J trimming: 4 bases; junction bases outside the gene matches: 2. Germline CDR1 LNHDA, CDR2 SQIVND (reference sequence).

The chain links TRBV2 to TRBJ1-2; D is perhaps TRBD1 (5 bases). V was trimmed by 3 bases and J by 2 bases, leaving 7 bases between them. Germline V gene sequence: CDR1 SNHLY, CDR2 FYNNEI. The CDR3 is 13 amino acids. The CDR3 loop reads CASSETENYGYTF. CDR3 coding DNA: TGTGCCAGCAGTGAGACAGAGAACTATGGCTACACCTTC. Full variable domain (remainder filled in from reference TRBV2 and TRBJ1-2): EPEVTQTPSHQVTQMGQEVILRCVPISNHLYFYWYRQILGQKVEFLVSFYNNEISEKSEIFDDQFSVERPDGSNFTLKIRSTKLEDSAMYFCASSETENYGYTFGSGTRLTVV.

The rearrangement links TRBV29-1 to TRBJ2-5; 10 bases line up with TRBD1. The V gene end was trimmed by 8 bases and the J gene end by 7 bases; junction bases not matched to a gene: 13. This CDR3 region has 14 residues. CDR1 is SQVTM and CDR2 is ANQGSEA in the germline V gene. The CDR3 here is CSTDPGQGIGTQYF. For the CDR3, the DNA is TGCAGCACCGACCCGGGACAGGGGATAGGGACCCAGTACTTC.

Here the CDR3 reads CASGLATSFPTGEANTIYF. The CDR3 DNA is TGTGCTAGTGGTTTGGCGACCTCATTCCCGACAGGGGAGGCAAACACCATATATTTT. The V and J genes are TRBV12-5 and TRBJ1-3, with TRBD1 identical over 8 bases. Germline-derived CDR1 and CDR2 are LGHNT and FRNRAP. Losses at the gene ends were 1 base for V and 6 bases for J; bases not matched to a gene: 17. The CDR3 totals 19 residues.

The V call is TRBV29-1, the J call TRBJ1-1, with TRBD1 as a possible D gene (6 bases). Trimming left V 6 bases short and J 11 bases short, with 25 bases between. The CDR3 spans 14 residues. From germline, CDR1 is SQVTM and CDR2 ANQGSEA. CDR3 protein: CSVVGNQGPTQAFF. As DNA, the CDR3 is TGCAGCGTCGTCGGAAACCAGGGGCCAACTCAGGCTTTCTTT. Filled out from reference TRBV29-1 and TRBJ1-1, the complete variable domain reads SAVISQKPSRDICQRGTSLTIQCQVDSQVTMMFWYRQQPGQSLTLIATANQGSEATYESGFVIDKFPISRPNLTFSTLTVSNMSPEDSSIYLCSVVGNQGPTQAFFGQGTRLTVV.

This sequence joins TRBV6-2 or TRBV6-3 and TRBJ1-4; 9 bases line up with TRBD1. CDR1 and CDR2 (germline): MNHEY, SVGEGT. Germline trimming cut 0 bases from V and 5 bases from J; bases unmatched to any gene: 10. This CDR3 contains 18 residues. This CDR3 is CASSYSVSRGTGNEKLFF. CDR3 sequence (DNA): TGTGCCAGCAGTTACTCGGTATCCCGCGGGACAGGGAATGAAAAACTGTTTTTT.

V usage is TRBV4-2 and J usage is TRBJ1-4; 7 bases match TRBD1. Germline V gene lookup returns CDR1 LGHNA and CDR2 YNFKEQ. The CDR3 has 16 residues. V shed 2 bases and J 7 bases; nucleotides not matched to a gene: 10. The CDR3 region has the DNA TGTGCCAGCAGCCAATTTACAGGGGAAGGTCGTGAAAAACTGTTTTTT. It yields the protein CASSQFTGEGREKLFF.